The 11 T cell receptor beta chains listed next were all sequenced from one sample in a study of blood T cell repertoires in COVID-19. The method was immunoSEQ multiplex PCR; TCRdb's version includes in-frame clones alone and lacks a portion of them. The table shows 100,000 to 150,000 clones, with approximately 84% occurring only once. The sample taken for sequencing was peripheral blood. The origin of the receptors is a man in his 60s with acute or convalescent COVID-19.

This clone appeared a single time. This sequence joins TRBV18 and TRBJ2-5; 7 bases match TRBD1. With V trimmed by 3 bases and J by 2 bases, 9 bases remained unmatched. Germline assignment: CDR1 KGHSH and CDR2 LQKENI. The CDR3 contains 16 residues. CDR3 DNA sequence: TGTGCCAGCTCACCGCCCGGGACAGTCTTTCAAGAGACCCAGTACTTC. Translating gives CASSPPGTVFQETQYF.

The chain carries TRBV5-1 and TRBJ1-2; 7 bases map to TRBD1. In germline, CDR1 is SGHRS, CDR2 YFSETQ. The CDR3 spans 14 residues. Germline trimming cut 4 bases from V and 8 bases from J; bases unmatched to any gene: 11. CDR3 in DNA: TGCGCCAGCAGCGTTGGACAGGCGGCCGGGGGCTACACCTTC. Translating gives CASSVGQAAGGYTF. Using reference TRBV5-1 and TRBJ1-2 for the parts outside the CDR3, the full variable domain is KAGVTQTPRYLIKTRGQQVTLSCSPISGHRSVSWYQQTPGQGLQFLFEYFSETQRNKGNFPGRFSGRQFSNSRSEMNVSTLELGDSALYLCASSVGQAAGGYTFGSGTRLTVV.

The V and J genes are TRBV5-8 and TRBJ1-4, with D tentatively TRBD1 (6 bases). Trimming pared 4 bases from V and 4 bases from J, leaving 17 bases between. Germline CDR1 SGHTS, CDR2 YDEGEE. This CDR3 region has 16 residues. The CDR3: CASSHRVSVLNEKLFF. The CDR3 DNA is TGTGCCAGCAGCCACAGGGTATCGGTCCTTAATGAAAAACTGTTTTTT.

On this clone itself: One end of the junction does not line up with germline, which may come from a read error. This chain links TRBV19 with TRBJ2-7, with TRBD2 identical over 11 bases. Germline lookup yields CDR1 LNHDA and CDR2 SQIVND (reference sequence). The CDR3 contains 14 residues. CDR3 in amino acids: CVSSIGTSGYEQYF. The CDR3 nucleotides read TGTGTCAGTAGTATTGGGACTAGCGGTTACGAGCAGTACTTC.

This clone has more than one count but fewer than ten. V gene TRBV5-1 combines with J gene TRBJ1-1, with a possible D match to TRBD1 (5 bases). Per the germline V gene, CDR1 is SGHRS and CDR2 is YFSETQ. The CDR3 length is 15 residues. Trimming stripped 4 bases from V and 4 bases from J, with 17 bases between. The CDR3 reads CASSPWAGRTTEAFF. CDR3 sequence (DNA): TGCGCCAGCAGCCCATGGGCGGGACGAACCACTGAAGCTTTCTTT.

This rearrangement joins TRBV27 to TRBJ2-2, with D possibly being TRBD1 (5 bases). The germline V and J ends were trimmed by 1 base and 4 bases, with 16 bases remaining between them. Germline V lookup: CDR1 MNHEY, CDR2 SMNVEV (reference sequence). The CDR3 length is 17 residues. CDR3 DNA: TGTGCCAGCAGTTTATTCTTATCCAGGGTTTCCACCGGGGAGCTGTTTTTT. Translating it yields CASSLFLSRVSTGELFF.

V and J are TRBV10-3 and TRBJ2-7; D ambiguous. CDR1 ENHRY and CDR2 SYGVKD come from the germline V gene. The CDR3 is 14 residues long. V lost 4 bases and J 0 bases, leaving 10 bases between the germline ends. The CDR3 coding sequence is TGTGCCATCAGTGCCCCAACAGTCTCCTACGAGCAGTACTTC. Protein sequence: CAISAPTVSYEQYF.

The rearrangement uses TRBV12-5 and TRBJ2-1; possibly TRBD1 for D (6 bases). The germline V gene encodes CDR1 LGHNT and CDR2 FRNRAP. This CDR3 has 16 residues. V shed 4 bases and J shed 6 bases, with 19 bases lying between them. This chain's CDR3 is CASGSDINRARNEQFF. CDR3 nucleotide sequence: TGTGCTAGTGGTTCGGATATTAACAGGGCACGCAATGAGCAGTTCTTC. Based on the CDR3 plus reference TRBV12-5 and TRBJ2-1, the full variable domain is DARVTQTPRHKVTEMGQEVTMRCQPILGHNTVFWYRQTMMQGLELLAYFRNRAPLDDSGMPKDRFSAEMPDATLATLKIQPSEPRDSAVYFCASGSDINRARNEQFFGPGTRLTVL.

The chain uses TRBV5-1 and TRBJ1-2; possibly TRBD1 for D (5 bases). Looked up from germline, CDR1 is SGHRS and CDR2 is YFSETQ. The CDR3 contains 18 residues. V dropped 0 bases and J dropped 3 bases, with 21 bases sitting between them. CDR3 in DNA: TGCGCCAGCAGCTTGGACGGCAGGGCGACCAACCTTGACTATGGCTACACCTTC. Protein product: CASSLDGRATNLDYGYTF.

This clone was detected once. The V call is TRBV3-1 (or the pseudogene TRBV3-2), the J call TRBJ1-1, with D hard to call. The V gene lost 4 bases and the J gene lost 1 base, with 10 bases spanning the gap. Germline V gene data show CDR1 as LGHDT and CDR2 as YNNKEL (reference sequence). This CDR3 is built from 14 residues. This CDR3 is CASSRATGNTEAFF. The CDR3 region has the DNA TGTGCCAGCAGCCGAGCCACGGGGAACACTGAAGCTTTCTTT.

The V call is TRBV5-1, the J call TRBJ2-2, with 12 nucleotides matching TRBD2. CDR1 SGHRS and CDR2 YFSETQ come from the germline V gene. Trimming at V came to 3 bases and at J to 6 bases, leaving 6 bases not matched to a gene. This CDR3 has 16 amino acids. CDR3 DNA sequence: TGCGCCAGCAGCTCAATACTAGCGGGGGGCGCCGGGGAGCTGTTTTTT. This translates into CASSSILAGGAGELFF.